The clone carrying this T cell receptor beta chain is a singleton in its sample. Its target is unknown. The method was immunoSEQ multiplex PCR; TCRdb's version includes in-frame clones alone and lacks a portion of them. The sample has 20,000 to 30,000 clones, approximately 87% seen once; the top ten hold roughly 1.2%. This record belongs to a study of T cells in localized non-small cell lung cancer. Study-level results: Compared with tumor, uninvolved adjacent lung displayed greater T cell clonality, ranking highest overall.

CDR1 SGHTA and CDR2 FQGNSA come from the germline V gene. V was trimmed by 6 bases and J by 5 bases, leaving 9 bases between them. The length of the CDR3 is 12 residues. The rearrangement uses TRBV7-2 and TRBJ2-3, with D uncertain. The sequence was obtained from a woman aged 40-69 years with stage I lung adenocarcinoma. The specimen comprised peripheral blood, sampled before any cancer treatment. The CDR3 nucleotides read TGTGCCAGCAGTCCGACGGGAGATACGCAGTATTTT. Translated, it gives CASSPTGDTQYF. Combining the CDR3 with reference TRBV7-2 and TRBJ2-3 gives the whole variable domain GAGVSQSPSNKVTEKGKDVELRCDPISGHTALYWYRQSLGQGLEFLIYFQGNSAPDKSGLPSDRFSAERTGGSVSTLTIQRTQQEDSAVYLCASSPTGDTQYFGPGTRLTVL.